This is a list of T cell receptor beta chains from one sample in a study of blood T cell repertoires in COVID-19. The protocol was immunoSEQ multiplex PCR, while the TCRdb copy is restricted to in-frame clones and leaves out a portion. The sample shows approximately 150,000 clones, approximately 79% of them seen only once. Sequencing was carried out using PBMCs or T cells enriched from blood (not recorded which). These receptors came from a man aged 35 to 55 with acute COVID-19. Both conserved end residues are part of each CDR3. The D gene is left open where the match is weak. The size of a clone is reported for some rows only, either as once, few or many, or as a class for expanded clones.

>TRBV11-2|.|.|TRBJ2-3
TGTGCCAGCAGCTTCTCGGAGTCTTCGCAGTATTTT
CASSFSESSQYF
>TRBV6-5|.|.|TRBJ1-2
TGTGCCAGCAGTTACGGGGGGGACTATGGCTACACCTTC
CASSYGGDYGYTF
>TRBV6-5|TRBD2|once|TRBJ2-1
TGTGCCAGCAGTTACTCAAGCGGCGGGGGAAATGAGCAGTTCTTC
CASSYSSGGGNEQFF
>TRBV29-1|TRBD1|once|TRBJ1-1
TGCAGCGTCACGCGGACAGGGATGGCCACTGAAGCTTTCTTT
CSVTRTGMATEAFF
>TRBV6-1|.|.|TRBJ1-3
TGTGCCAGCAGTGATGGGGGGTCTGGAAACACCATATATTTT
CASSDGGSGNTIYF
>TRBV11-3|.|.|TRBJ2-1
TGTGCCAGCAGCTTAGATTCAGGGTCCCCCAACAATGAGCAGTTCTTC
CASSLDSGSPNNEQFF
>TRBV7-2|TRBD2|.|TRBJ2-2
TGTGCCAGCAGCCACGGGGGGGTATTCACCGGGGAGCTGTTTTTT
CASSHGGVFTGELFF
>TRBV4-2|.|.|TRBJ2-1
TGTGCCAGCAGCCAAGAGGAGGCGAAACTCAATGAGCAGTTCTTC
CASSQEEAKLNEQFF
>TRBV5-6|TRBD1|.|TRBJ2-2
TGTGCCAGCAGCTTCACAGGGGGCACCGGGGAGCTGTTTTTT
CASSFTGGTGELFF
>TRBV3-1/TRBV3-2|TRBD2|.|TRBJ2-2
TGTGCCAGCAGCCAATTAGCGGGAGGGAACACCGGGGAGCTGTTTTTT
CASSQLAGGNTGELFF
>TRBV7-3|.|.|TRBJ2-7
TGTGCCAGCAGCCCAGGGGTCGAGTCCTACGAGCAGTACTTC
CASSPGVESYEQYF
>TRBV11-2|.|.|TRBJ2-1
TGTGCCAGCAGCTTAGGTTGGGCAGGGCGGTTCTTC
CASSLGWAGRFF
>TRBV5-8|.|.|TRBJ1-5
TGTGCCAGCAGCTTGGTTGCGGGCAATCAGCCCCAGCATTTT
CASSLVAGNQPQHF
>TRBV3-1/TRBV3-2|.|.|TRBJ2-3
TGTGCCAGCAGCCGAGCAGATACGCAGTATTTT
CASSRADTQYF
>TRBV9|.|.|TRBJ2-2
TGTGCCAGCAGCGTATCCACCGAGGGGGCCGGGGAGCTGTTTTTT
CASSVSTEGAGELFF
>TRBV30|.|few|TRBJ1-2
TGTGCCTGGAAGTTTTCGGAGTCAGTAGTTTATGGCTACACCTTC
CAWKFSESVVYGYTF
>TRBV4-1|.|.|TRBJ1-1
TGCGCCAGCAGCCAATCCCAGACTGAACCGAACACTGAAGCTTTCTTT
CASSQSQTEPNTEAFF
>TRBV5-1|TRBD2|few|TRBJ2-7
TGCGCCAGCAGAACCGATCCTAGCGGGAGATACGAGCAGTACTTC
CASRTDPSGRYEQYF
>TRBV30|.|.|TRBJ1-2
TGTGCCTGGAGTGTACGGGGGGCTGGGTATGGCTACACCTTC
CAWSVRGAGYGYTF
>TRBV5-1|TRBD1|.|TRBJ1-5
TGCGCCAGCAGCTTAACAGGGGAGCCCAATCAGCCCCAGCATTTT
CASSLTGEPNQPQHF
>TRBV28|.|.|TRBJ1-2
TGTGCCAGCAGTTTGGGAGGGCAGGATCAAATACGCGATGGCTACACCTTC
CASSLGGQDQIRDGYTF
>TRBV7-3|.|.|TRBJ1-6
TGTGCCAGCAGCTTAAGGGGGGACGGGAATTCACCCCTCCACTTT
CASSLRGDGNSPLHF
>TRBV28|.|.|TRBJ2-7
TGTGCCAGCAGTTTTATACAGCTCTACGAGCAGTACTTC
CASSFIQLYEQYF